The rows below give T cell receptor beta chains drawn from one sample of a study of breast tumors, draining lymph nodes, adjacent tissues. In TCRdb, the multiplex PCR reads were re-called with MiXCR into one record per CDR3 protein. Among approximately 230,000 distinct CDR3 sequences listed, roughly a third were seen once. The sequencing input was axillary lymph node tissue. The receptors derive from a female donor with breast cancer. Some clones in this sample may be carry-over from other donors' samples. The CDR3 runs from the conserved cysteine through the conserved F or W. The D gene is left open where the match is weak. Clone sizes are given selectively: once, few, many, or a class where the clone is expanded.

abundance,v_gene,d_gene,j_gene,CDR3aa,CDR3nt
-,TRBV10-3,-,TRBJ1-6,CASSSSPWGAPLHF,TGTGCCAGCAGTTCGTCGCCCTGGGGGGCACCCCTCCACTTT
many,TRBV30,-,TRBJ2-1,CAWMDLAEQFF,TGTGCCTGGATGGACCTTGCCGAGCAGTTCTTC
-,TRBV7-3,TRBD2,TRBJ2-5,CASSHGLAGGRTGETQYF,TGTGCCAGCAGCCACGGACTAGCGGGGGGGCGCACCGGGGAGACCCAGTACTTC
-,TRBV2,-,TRBJ1-5,CASSADHQPQHF,TGTGCCAGCAGTGCGGACCATCAGCCCCAGCATTTT
-,TRBV6-2/TRBV6-3,TRBD2,TRBJ2-3,CASSRTGAGGTDTQYF,TGTGCCAGCAGCCGGACGGGAGCGGGGGGGACAGATACGCAGTATTTT
-,TRBV20-1,TRBD1,TRBJ1-6,CSASPDRADSPLHF,TGCAGTGCTAGCCCGGACAGGGCCGATTCACCCCTCCACTTT
many,TRBV12-3/TRBV12-4,-,TRBJ2-1,CASSVEAFEQFF,TGTGCCAGCAGCGTAGAGGCATTTGAGCAGTTCTTC
-,TRBV6-6,TRBD2,TRBJ2-5,CASTRGGETQYF,TGTGCCAGCACCCGGGGGGGAGAGACCCAGTACTTC
once,TRBV7-2,TRBD1,TRBJ2-7,CASSSSGGKAYEQYF,TGTGCCAGCAGCTCTTCAGGGGGCAAGGCCTACGAGCAGTACTTC
-,TRBV24-1,TRBD2,TRBJ2-5,CATSDRASGSQETQYF,TGCGCCACCAGTGATCGGGCTAGCGGGAGCCAAGAGACCCAGTACTTC